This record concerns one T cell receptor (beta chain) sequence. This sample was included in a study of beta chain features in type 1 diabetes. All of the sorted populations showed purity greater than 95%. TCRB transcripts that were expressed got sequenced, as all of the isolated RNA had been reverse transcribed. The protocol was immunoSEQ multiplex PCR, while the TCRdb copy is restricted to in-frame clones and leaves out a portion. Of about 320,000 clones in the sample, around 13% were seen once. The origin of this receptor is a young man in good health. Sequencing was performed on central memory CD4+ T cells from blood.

The CDR3 DNA is TGTGCCAGCAGCTTCATAACAGCCAATTCACCCCTCCACTTT. Translated, it gives CASSFITANSPLHF. The chain couples TRBV5-4 to TRBJ1-6; no clear D. The CDR3 sequence is 14 residues long. V was pared by 2 bases and J by 7 bases, with 10 bases between. Germline loops: CDR1 SGHNT, CDR2 YYREEE (reference sequence).